The rows below give T cell receptor beta chains drawn from one sample of a study of CD4 T cells in relation to SARS-CoV-2 and coronaviruses. Sequenced by immunoSEQ multiplex PCR; TCRdb stores in-frame clones only, minus some. Of around 62,000 clones detected, less than 95% appear once; the ten largest clones hold 0.11% to 0.15%. Sequenced: naive CD4+ T cells from PBMCs. The receptors were sampled from a human donor in good health. CDR3s leave out the opening cysteine and the closing phenylalanine or tryptophan. Some rows mark clone size as missing; the rest say once, few, many or name a class of expanded clone.

CDR3aa	abundance	v_gene	j_gene
ASTLEGRADTQY	NA	TRBV9	TRBJ2-3
ASSADPTGPSGEKLF	NA	TRBV5-1	TRBJ1-4
ASSQGVGANYGYT	NA	TRBV3-1/TRBV3-2	TRBJ1-2
ASISSLGGTGDTEAF	NA	TRBV28	TRBJ1-1
AWSVLGSGEQY	NA	TRBV30	TRBJ2-7
SARGAEQY	once	TRBV20-1	TRBJ2-7
ASSLSSSGRDGEQF	NA	TRBV5-1	TRBJ2-1
ASQKAPVNTEAF	NA	TRBV6-5	TRBJ1-1
AWSRGGLARDEQY	NA	TRBV30	TRBJ2-7
ATSLDRGSSSYNEQF	NA	TRBV24-1	TRBJ2-1
ASSLARAGELF	NA	TRBV12-3/TRBV12-4	TRBJ2-2
ASSQPRDGNNSPLH	NA	TRBV4-1	TRBJ1-6
ASMYQAGGGEQY	NA	TRBV5-4	TRBJ2-7
ASSLSGQGANTEAF	NA	TRBV5-1	TRBJ1-1
ASSSRDSNEKLF	NA	TRBV11-2	TRBJ1-4
ATSDQARPGNEQF	NA	TRBV24-1	TRBJ2-1
ASDRTGGSTEAF	NA	TRBV19	TRBJ1-1
ARADWRSNQPQH	NA	TRBV10-1	TRBJ1-5
ATSTSNGVGQPQH	NA	TRBV15	TRBJ1-5
SASTGTGGSNEQF	NA	TRBV20-1	TRBJ2-1
ASSLGSGITASYEQY	NA	TRBV7-9	TRBJ2-7
ASSSRGPGELF	NA	TRBV7-3	TRBJ2-2
ASSSGLAGGQETQY	NA	TRBV13	TRBJ2-5
ASSHDRNYGYT	NA	TRBV12-3/TRBV12-4	TRBJ1-2
ASRTGTGEAF	NA	TRBV28	TRBJ1-1